This TCR beta chain originates from a study of vaccination effects on CD4 cells after COVID-19. Following culture for about 11 days, CD4+ T cells were isolated. SARS-CoV-2 infected the person between March and December 2020, as confirmed by PCR. Here immunoSEQ multiplex PCR was the method, and the copy in TCRdb shows in-frame clones only, minus some. The table has approximately 47,000 clones, about 70% seen once. Trimming stripped 5 bases from V and 5 bases from J, with 9 bases between. The CDR3 is made up of 12 amino acids. Per the germline V gene, CDR1 is SGHTA and CDR2 is FQGNSA. There are a few counts of this clone. Its specificity is not known.

This sequence joins TRBV7-2 and TRBJ1-2; D is possibly TRBD1 (5 bases). The source material was CD4+ T cells from PBMCs cultured without peptide, sampled before COVID-19 vaccination. This sequence originates from a human donor who had a prior SARS-CoV-2 infection. DNA of the CDR3: TGTGCCAGCAGCCTGGGGGAGTATGGCTACACCTTC. This sequence encodes CASSLGEYGYTF.